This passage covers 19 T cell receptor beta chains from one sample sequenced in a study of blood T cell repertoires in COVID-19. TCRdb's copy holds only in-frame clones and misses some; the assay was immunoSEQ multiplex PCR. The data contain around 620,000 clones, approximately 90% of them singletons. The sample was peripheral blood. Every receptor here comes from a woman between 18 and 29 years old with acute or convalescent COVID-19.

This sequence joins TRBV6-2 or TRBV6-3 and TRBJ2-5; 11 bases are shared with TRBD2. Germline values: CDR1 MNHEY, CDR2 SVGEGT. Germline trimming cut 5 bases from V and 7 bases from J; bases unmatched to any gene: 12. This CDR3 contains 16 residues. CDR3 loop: CASSPGTSGSWGTQYF. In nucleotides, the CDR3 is TGTGCCAGCAGTCCCGGGACTAGCGGCTCGTGGGGGACCCAGTACTTC.

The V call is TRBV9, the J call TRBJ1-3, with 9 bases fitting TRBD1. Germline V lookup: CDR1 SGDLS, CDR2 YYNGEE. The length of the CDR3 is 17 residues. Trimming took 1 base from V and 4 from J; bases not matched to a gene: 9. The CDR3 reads CASSVSTNGQGGNTIYF. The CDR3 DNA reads TGTGCCAGCAGCGTATCAACCAACGGACAGGGGGGAAACACCATATATTTT.

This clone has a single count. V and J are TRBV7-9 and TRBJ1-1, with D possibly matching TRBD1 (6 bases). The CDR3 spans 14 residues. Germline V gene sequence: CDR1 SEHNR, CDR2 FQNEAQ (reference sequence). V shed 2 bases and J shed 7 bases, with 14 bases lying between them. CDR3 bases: TGTGCCAGCAGCTTACCGAGGGGGGGCGTTGAAGCTTTCTTT. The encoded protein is CASSLPRGGVEAFF.

For the CDR3, the DNA is TGTGCCAGCAGCGTAAGCATCGCCTACAATGAGCAGTTCTTC. Translation: CASSVSIAYNEQFF. The rearrangement uses TRBV9 and TRBJ2-1; no definite D call. Germline V gene lookup returns CDR1 SGDLS and CDR2 YYNGEE. The CDR3 contains 14 residues. V was clipped by 1 base and J by 2 bases, with 7 bases between them.

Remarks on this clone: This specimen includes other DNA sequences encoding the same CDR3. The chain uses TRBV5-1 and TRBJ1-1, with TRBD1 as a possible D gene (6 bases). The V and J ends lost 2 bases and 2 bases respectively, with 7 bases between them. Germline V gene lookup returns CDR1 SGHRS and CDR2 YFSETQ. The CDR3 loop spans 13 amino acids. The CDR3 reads CASSLGGNTEAFF. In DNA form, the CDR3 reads TGCGCCAGCAGCTTAGGGGGAAACACTGAAGCTTTCTTT.

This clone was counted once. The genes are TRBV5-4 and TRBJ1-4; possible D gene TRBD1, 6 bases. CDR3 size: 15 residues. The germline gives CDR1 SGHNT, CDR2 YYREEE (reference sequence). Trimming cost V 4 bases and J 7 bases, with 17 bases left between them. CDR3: CASSGQGGGGEKLFF. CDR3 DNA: TGTGCCAGCAGCGGACAAGGGGGGGGTGGTGAAAAACTGTTTTTT.

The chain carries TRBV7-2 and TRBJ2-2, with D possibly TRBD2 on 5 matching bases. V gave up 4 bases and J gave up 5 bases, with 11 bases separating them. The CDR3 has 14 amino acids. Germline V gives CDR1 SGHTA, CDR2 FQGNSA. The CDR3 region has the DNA TGTGCCAGCAGCTCCGGAGGCTGGACCGGGGAGCTGTTTTTT. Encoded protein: CASSSGGWTGELFF.

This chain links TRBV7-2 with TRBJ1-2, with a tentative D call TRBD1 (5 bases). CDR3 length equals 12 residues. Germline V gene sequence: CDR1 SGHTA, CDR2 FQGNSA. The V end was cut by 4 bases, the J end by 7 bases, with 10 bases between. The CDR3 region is CASSSRERGYTF. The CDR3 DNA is TGTGCCAGCAGCTCCAGGGAACGTGGCTACACCTTC.

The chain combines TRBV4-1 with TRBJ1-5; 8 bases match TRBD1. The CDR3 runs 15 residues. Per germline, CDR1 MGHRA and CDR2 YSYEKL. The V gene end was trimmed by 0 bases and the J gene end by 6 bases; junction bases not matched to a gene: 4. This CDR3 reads CASSQETGVFQPQHF. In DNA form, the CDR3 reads TGCGCCAGCAGCCAAGAGACAGGGGTATTTCAGCCCCAGCATTTT.

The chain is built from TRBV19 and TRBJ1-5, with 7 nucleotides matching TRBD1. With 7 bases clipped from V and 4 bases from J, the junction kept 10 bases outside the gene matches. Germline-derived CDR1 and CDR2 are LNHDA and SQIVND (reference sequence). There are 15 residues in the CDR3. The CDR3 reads CASTFFKGANQPQHF. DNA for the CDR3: TGTGCCAGTACCTTTTTCAAGGGGGCAAATCAGCCCCAGCATTTT.

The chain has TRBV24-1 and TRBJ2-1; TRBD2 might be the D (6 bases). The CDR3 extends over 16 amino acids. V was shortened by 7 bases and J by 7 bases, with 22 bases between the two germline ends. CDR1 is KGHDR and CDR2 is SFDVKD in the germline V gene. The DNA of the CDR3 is TGTGCCACCAGAGGCAGAGGTCCCCTGGGGGGAAATGAGCAGTTCTTC. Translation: CATRGRGPLGGNEQFF.

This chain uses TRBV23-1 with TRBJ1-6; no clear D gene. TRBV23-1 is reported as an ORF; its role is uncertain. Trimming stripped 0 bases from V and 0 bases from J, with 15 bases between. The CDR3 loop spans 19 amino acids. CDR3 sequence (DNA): TGCGCCAGCAGTCAATCGCGGGAGTTCCCAAGCTCCTATAATTCACCCCTCCACTTT. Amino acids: CASSQSREFPSSYNSPLHF.

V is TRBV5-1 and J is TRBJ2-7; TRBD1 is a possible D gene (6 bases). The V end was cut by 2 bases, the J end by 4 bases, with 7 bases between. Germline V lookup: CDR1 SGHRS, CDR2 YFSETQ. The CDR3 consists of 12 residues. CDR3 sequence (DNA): TGCGCCAGCAGCTTTACAGGGTACGAGCAGTACTTC. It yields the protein CASSFTGYEQYF.

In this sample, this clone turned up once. The CDR3 nucleotides are TGTGCCAGCAGCTTGCAGGATGTTCAGCCCCAGCATTTT. Translating gives CASSLQDVQPQHF. The chain carries TRBV5-6 and TRBJ1-5; D gene unclear. Per the germline V gene, CDR1 is SGHDT and CDR2 is YYEEEE. This CDR3 spans 13 amino acids. V dropped 1 base and J dropped 6 bases, with 8 bases sitting between them.

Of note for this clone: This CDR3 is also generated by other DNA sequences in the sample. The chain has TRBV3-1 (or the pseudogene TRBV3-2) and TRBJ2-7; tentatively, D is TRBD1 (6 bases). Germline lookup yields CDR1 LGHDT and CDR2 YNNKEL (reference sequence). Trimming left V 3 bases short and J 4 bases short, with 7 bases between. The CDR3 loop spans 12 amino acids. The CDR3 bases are TGTGCCAGCAGCCAGAGGGGGTACGAGCAGTACTTC. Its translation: CASSQRGYEQYF.

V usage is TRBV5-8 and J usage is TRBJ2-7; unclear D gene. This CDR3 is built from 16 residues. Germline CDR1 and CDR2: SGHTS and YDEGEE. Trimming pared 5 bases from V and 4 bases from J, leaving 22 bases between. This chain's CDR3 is CASSLLLLTQKYEQYF. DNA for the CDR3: TGTGCCAGCAGTCTTCTTCTATTAACACAGAAATACGAGCAGTACTTC.

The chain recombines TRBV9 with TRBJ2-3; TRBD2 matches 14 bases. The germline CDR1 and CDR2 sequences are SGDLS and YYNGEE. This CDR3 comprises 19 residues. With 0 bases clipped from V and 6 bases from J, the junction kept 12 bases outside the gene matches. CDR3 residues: CASSVEVGTSGGPIDTQYF. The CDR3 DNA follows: TGTGCCAGCAGCGTAGAGGTAGGGACTAGCGGGGGCCCTATCGATACGCAGTATTTT.

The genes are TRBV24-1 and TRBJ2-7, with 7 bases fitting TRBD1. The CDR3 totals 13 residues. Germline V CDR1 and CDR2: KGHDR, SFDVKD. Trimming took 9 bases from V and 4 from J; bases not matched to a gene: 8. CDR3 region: CATSGGPVYEQYF. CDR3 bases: TGTGCCACCTCAGGGGGACCCGTGTACGAGCAGTACTTC.

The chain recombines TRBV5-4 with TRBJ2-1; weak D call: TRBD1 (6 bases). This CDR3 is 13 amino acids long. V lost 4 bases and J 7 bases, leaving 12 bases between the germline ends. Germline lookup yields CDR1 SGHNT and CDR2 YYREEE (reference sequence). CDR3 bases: TGTGCCAGCAGCCAGACAGGCTTGAATGAGCAGTTCTTC. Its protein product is CASSQTGLNEQFF.